The source of this TCR beta chain is a study of response to subunit inactivated influenza vaccine. Overall study results and limits: Each seasonal influenza vaccination, the authors suggested, recruits few new T cells.

This clonotype was picked up a small number of times. What it recognizes is unknown. CDR1 is MGHRA, CDR2 YSYEKL, per germline. This CDR3 is built from 14 residues. Trimming left V 4 bases short and J 2 bases short, with 11 bases between. Each CDR3 protein is one row after TCRdb ran MiXCR on the RT-PCR reads. Of around 490,000 distinct CDR3 sequences in the sample, 7.5% to 8.5% were seen once. J is TRBJ2-5 and V is TRBV4-1; D remains unclear. This clonotype originated in a man between 50 and 75 years old who received an inactivated influenza vaccine. Source: PBMCs from blood, taken less than 30 months after vaccination. The CDR3 DNA reads as TGCGCCAGCAGCCGTTTACTGCCACAAGAGACCCAGTACTTC. As protein: CASSRLLPQETQYF.